This T cell receptor (beta chain) is drawn from a study of shared clonotypes between healthy human individuals. CD45RO negativity and positive selection for CCR7 defined naive CD8 cells, a population that excluded terminally differentiated effector memory CD45RA+ cells. Study outcomes and limitations: It was observed that around 5% of naive CD4 clonotypes were shared across several donors. Richness estimates generally favored naive over memory subsets. A small donor pool kept down the genetic and exposure-history diversity that was represented.

On this clone: The antigen is not known.

Execution of the assay was at deep level. Some clones are missing from TCRdb's copy, which holds only in-frame ones; the method was immunoSEQ multiplex PCR. The table shows about 1,900,000 clones, with roughly 94% occurring only once. V lost 5 bases and J lost 3; bases outside the gene matches: 11. Germline assignment: CDR1 SEHNR and CDR2 FQNEAQ (reference sequence). This CDR3 comprises 16 residues. The sequencing input was naive CD8+ T cells sorted from blood. The chain couples TRBV7-9 to TRBJ2-3, with TRBD1 matching 7 bases. This TCR came from a man between 18 and 29 years old in good health. This CDR3 reads CASSPLRQGYTDTQYF. CDR3 nucleotides: TGTGCCAGCAGCCCCCTTCGACAGGGTTATACAGATACGCAGTATTTT.